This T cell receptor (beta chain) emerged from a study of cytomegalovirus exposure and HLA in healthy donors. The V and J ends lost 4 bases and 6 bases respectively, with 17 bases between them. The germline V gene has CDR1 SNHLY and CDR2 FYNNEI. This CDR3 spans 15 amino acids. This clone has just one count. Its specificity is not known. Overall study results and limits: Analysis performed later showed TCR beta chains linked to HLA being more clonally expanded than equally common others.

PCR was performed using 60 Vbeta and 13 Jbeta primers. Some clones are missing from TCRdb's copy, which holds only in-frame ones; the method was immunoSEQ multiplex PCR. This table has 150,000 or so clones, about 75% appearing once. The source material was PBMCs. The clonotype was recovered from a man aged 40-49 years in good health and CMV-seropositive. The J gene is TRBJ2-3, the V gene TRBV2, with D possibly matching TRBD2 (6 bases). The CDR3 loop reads CASSVGLSSGDTQYF. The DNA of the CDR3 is TGTGCCAGCAGTGTCGGCCTATCGAGCGGGGATACGCAGTATTTT.